The T cell receptor (beta chain) described here comes from a study of cytomegalovirus exposure and HLA in healthy donors (dated by TCRdb to 2016 to 2017). Looking at the study overall: According to a later analysis, one platform produced both the roughly 120 validation repertoires and the 666 repertoires of the first cohort. The study was designed to test whether signatures of past pathogen exposure could be identified by cataloging public T cell receptors. Besides the first cohort of around 670 subjects, a separate validation cohort made up of some 110 different subjects was used. To predict cytomegalovirus infection status, the study brought together high-throughput TCR immunosequencing, statistical association of individual TCRs with disease status, and machine learning.

Study-level results and caveats: In both the original and validation cohorts, the classifier was reported to diagnose cytomegalovirus status with high specificity and sensitivity. The authors suggested that the approach could potentially be generalized to other disease states and immunological phenotypes. A later analysis found that TCRs clustered in the first cohort also tended to co-occur in the roughly 120 validation repertoires, with roughly 95% of cluster scores above 0. The study gave a list of 150 to 200 TCR beta chains associated with cytomegalovirus. A few of the identified cytomegalovirus-associated TCR beta chains were confirmed in vitro to be specific for cytomegalovirus antigens. Across donors, most TCR sequences were observed very rarely, whereas some public TCRs were present in many individuals. A later analysis had no HLA typing for the validation cohort, so co-occurrence there was scored across all 130 or so repertoires.

From a lookup of the germline V gene, CDR1 and CDR2 are SGHAT and FQNNGV. The CDR3, from cysteine to phenylalanine, totals 16 residues. The sequence is cut down to CDR3 DNA, 48 bases in frame from base 1. The V and J ends are trimmed by 5 bases and 7 bases, leaving 20 bases between them. Separate from the roughly 630-subject first cohort, the validation cohort of 90 to 150 subjects was the group to which the donors belonged. On this clone: No cognate antigen has been identified for it. Qualities for individual bases were not recorded, and no much larger clone is one base off.

The library was produced with the immunoSEQ multiplex PCR assay. Per the authors' processing: To diagnose cytomegalovirus status from the catalog of TCR beta chain sequences, a statistical classification framework was built. TCRdb obtained this table from immuneACCESS and retained in-frame rearrangements with V and J assigned. These tables miss some clones; where compared with another copy, unresolved V genes account for less than half of the shortfall, and the remainder is unexplained. V, J and clone size reflect that table, while D and trimming were determined from the DNA. This sample lists approximately 72,000 clones; roughly 92% were detected once. The ten largest clones represent about 0.63% of the sample.

The receptor was derived from a woman between 18 and 30 years old in good health and CMV-seronegative. Material for sequencing was PBMCs. The V gene is TRBV11-2 and the J gene is TRBJ2-2, and the D gene may be TRBD1, 6 bases matching. For the CDR3, the sequence is CASSPRRGSRGGELFF. The nucleotide sequence reads TGTGCCAGCAGCCCACGCAGGGGTTCCCGGGGCGGGGAGCTGTTTTTT.